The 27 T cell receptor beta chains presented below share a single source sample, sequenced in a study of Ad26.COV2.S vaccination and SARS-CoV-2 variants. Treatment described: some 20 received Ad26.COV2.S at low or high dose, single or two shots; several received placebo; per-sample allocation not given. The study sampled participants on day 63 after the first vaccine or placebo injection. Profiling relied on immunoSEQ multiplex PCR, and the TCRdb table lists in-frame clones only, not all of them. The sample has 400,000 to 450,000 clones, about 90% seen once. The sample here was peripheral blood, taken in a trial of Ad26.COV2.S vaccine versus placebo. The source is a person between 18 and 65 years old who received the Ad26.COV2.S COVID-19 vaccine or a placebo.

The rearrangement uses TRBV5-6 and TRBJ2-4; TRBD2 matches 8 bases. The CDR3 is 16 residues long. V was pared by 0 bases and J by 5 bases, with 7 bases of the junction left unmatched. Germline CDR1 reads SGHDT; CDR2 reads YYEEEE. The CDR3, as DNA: TGTGCCAGCAGCTTGGTTGGGACTAGTTGGGAAAACATTCAGTACTTC. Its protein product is CASSLVGTSWENIQYF.

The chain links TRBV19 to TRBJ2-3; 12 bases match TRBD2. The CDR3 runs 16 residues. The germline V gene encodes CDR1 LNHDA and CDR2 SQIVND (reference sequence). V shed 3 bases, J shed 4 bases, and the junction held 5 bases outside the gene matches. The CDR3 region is CASSMRTSGIPDTQYF. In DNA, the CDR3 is TGTGCCAGTAGTATGAGGACTAGCGGGATTCCAGATACGCAGTATTTT.

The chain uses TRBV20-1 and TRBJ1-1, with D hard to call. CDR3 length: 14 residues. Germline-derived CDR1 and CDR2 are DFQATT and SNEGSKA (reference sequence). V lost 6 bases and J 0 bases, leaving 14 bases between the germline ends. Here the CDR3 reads CSASDVLLNTEAFF. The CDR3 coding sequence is TGCAGTGCGAGTGACGTGCTACTGAACACTGAAGCTTTCTTT.

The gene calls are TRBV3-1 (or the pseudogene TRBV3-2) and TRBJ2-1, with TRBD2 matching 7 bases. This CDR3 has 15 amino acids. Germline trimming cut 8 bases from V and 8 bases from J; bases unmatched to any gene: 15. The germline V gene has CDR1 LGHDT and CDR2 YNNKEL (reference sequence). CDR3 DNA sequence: TGTGCCAGCCCCAGGGCGGGAGTGAGTAGGGATGAGCAGTTCTTC. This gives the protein CASPRAGVSRDEQFF.

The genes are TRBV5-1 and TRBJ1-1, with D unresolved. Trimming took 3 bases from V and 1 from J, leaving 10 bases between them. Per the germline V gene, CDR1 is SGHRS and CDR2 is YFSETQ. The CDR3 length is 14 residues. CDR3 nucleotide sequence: TGCGCCAGCAGCTCGCCGGGCCAGAACACTGAAGCTTTCTTT. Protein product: CASSSPGQNTEAFF.

The CDR3 sequence: CASSYRLLRWGDEQFF. The CDR3 nucleotides are TGTGCCAGCAGTTACCGTTTACTCCGATGGGGCGATGAGCAGTTCTTC. The chain is built from TRBV6-2 or TRBV6-3 and TRBJ2-1; a possible D gene is TRBD1 (5 bases). CDR1 is MNHEY and CDR2 is SVGEGT in the germline V gene. Trimming took off 2 bases at V and 8 bases at J, with 19 bases between the two ends. The CDR3 length is 16 residues.

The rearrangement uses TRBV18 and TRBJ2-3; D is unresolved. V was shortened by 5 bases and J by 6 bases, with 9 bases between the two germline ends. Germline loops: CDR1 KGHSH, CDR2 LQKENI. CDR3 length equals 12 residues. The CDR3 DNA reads TGTGCCAGCTCATCAAGCCGGGATACGCAGTATTTT. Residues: CASSSSRDTQYF.

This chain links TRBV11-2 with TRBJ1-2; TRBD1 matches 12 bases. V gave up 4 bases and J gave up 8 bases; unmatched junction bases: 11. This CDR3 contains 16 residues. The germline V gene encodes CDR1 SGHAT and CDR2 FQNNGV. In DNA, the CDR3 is TGTGCCAGCAGCTCGCAAACCGGGACAGGGGGCTGGGGCTACACCTTC. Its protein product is CASSSQTGTGGWGYTF. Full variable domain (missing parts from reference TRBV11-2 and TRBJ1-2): EAGVAQSPRYKIIEKRQSVAFWCNPISGHATLYWYQQILGQGPKLLIQFQNNGVVDDSQLPKDRFSAERLKGVDSTLKIQPAKLEDSAVYLCASSSQTGTGGWGYTFGSGTRLTVV.

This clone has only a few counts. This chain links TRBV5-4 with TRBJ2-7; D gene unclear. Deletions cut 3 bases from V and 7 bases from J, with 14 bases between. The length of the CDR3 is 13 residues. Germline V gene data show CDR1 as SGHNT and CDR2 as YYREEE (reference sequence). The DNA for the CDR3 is TGTGCCAGCAGCTCCGCGACCGCTATTGAGCAGTACTTC. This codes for CASSSATAIEQYF. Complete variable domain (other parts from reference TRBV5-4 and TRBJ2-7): ETGVTQSPTHLIKTRGQQVTLRCSSQSGHNTVSWYQQALGQGPQFIFQYYREEENGRGNFPPRFSGLQFPNYSSELNVNALELDDSALYLCASSSATAIEQYFGPGTRLTVT.

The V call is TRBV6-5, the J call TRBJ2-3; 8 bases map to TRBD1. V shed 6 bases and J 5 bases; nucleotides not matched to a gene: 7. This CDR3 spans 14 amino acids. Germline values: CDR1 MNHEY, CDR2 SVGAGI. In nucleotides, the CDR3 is TGTGCCAGCAGCCAGGGGGCGCGGGGAGATACGCAGTATTTT. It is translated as CASSQGARGDTQYF.

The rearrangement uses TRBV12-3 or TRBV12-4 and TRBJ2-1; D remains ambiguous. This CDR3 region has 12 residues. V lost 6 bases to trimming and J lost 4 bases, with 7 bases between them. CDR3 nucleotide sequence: TGTGCCAGCAGGATTCCGTACAATGAGCAGTTCTTC. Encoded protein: CASRIPYNEQFF.

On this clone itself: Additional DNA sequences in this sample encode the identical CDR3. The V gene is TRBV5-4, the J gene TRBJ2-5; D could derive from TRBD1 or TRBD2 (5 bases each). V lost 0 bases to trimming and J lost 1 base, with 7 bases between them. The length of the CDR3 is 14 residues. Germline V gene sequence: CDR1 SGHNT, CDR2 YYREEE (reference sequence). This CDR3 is CASSLAGTQETQYF. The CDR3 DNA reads TGTGCCAGCAGCTTGGCGGGGACCCAAGAGACCCAGTACTTC.

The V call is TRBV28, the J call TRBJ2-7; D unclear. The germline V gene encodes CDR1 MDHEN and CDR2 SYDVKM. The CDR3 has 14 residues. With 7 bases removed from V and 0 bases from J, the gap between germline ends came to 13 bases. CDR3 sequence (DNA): TGTGCCAGCACCACCAGACCCGACTCCTACGAGCAGTACTTC. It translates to CASTTRPDSYEQYF.

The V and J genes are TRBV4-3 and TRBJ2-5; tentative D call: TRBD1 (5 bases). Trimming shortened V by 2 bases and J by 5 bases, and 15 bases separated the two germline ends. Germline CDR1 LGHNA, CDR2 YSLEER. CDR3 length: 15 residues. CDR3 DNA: TGCGCCAGCAGCCAAAGCGCCCAATGGGGCGAGACCCAGTACTTC. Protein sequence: CASSQSAQWGETQYF.

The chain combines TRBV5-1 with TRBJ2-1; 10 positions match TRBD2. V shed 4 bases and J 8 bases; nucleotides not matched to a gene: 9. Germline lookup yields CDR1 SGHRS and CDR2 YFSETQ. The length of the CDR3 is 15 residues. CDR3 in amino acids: CASSQEPSGSYEQFF. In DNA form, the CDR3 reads TGCGCCAGCAGCCAGGAGCCTAGCGGGAGCTATGAGCAGTTCTTC.

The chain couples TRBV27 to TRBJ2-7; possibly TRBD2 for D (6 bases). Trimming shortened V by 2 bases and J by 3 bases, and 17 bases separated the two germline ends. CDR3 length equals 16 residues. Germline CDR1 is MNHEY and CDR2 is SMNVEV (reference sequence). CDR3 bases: TGTGCCAGCAGTTTAGATGGAGGGAGCCGCTTCTACGAGCAGTACTTC. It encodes CASSLDGGSRFYEQYF.

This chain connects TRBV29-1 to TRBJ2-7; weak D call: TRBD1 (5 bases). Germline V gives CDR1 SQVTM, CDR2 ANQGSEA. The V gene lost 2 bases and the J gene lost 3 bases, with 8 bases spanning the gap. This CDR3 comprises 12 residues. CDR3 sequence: CSVEQGVYEQYF. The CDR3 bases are TGCAGCGTTGAACAGGGTGTCTACGAGCAGTACTTC.

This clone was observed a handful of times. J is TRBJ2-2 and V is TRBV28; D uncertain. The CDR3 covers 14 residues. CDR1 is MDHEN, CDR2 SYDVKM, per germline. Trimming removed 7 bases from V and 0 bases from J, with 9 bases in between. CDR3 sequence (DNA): TGTGCCAGCATCACGACTGCGAACACCGGGGAGCTGTTTTTT. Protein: CASITTANTGELFF.

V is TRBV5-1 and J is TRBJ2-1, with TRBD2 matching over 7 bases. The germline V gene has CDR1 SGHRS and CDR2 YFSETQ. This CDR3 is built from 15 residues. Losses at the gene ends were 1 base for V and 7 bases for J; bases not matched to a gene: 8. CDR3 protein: CASSLPSGEGNEQFF. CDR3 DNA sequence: TGCGCCAGCAGCTTGCCTAGCGGAGAGGGGAATGAGCAGTTCTTC.

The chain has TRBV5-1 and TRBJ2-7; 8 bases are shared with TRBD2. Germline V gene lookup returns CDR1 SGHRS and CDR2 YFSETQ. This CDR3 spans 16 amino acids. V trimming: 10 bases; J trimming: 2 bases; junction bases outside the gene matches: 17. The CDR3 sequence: CASTVGQMGLAYEQYF. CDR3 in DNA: TGCGCCTCTACGGTCGGACAGATGGGACTAGCCTACGAGCAGTACTTC.

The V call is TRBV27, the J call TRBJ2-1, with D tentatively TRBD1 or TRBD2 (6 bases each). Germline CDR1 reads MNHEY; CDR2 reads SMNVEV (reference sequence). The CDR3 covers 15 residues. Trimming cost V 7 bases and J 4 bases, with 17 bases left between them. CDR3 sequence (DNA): TGTGCCAGCATTAAGGGGGGTTCCGGTTACAATGAGCAGTTCTTC. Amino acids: CASIKGGSGYNEQFF.

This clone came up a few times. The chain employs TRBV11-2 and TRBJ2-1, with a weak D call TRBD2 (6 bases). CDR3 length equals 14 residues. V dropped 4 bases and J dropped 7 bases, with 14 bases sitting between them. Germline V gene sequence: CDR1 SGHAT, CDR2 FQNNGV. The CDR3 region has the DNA TGTGCCAGCAGCTCCCGACTAGTGGGTAATGAGCAGTTCTTC. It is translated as CASSSRLVGNEQFF.

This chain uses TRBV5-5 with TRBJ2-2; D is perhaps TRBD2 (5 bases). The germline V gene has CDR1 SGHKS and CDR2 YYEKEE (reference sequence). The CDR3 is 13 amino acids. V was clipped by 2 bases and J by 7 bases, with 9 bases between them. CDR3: CASSFRGIGELFF. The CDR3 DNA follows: TGTGCCAGCAGCTTTCGAGGGATCGGGGAGCTGTTTTTT.

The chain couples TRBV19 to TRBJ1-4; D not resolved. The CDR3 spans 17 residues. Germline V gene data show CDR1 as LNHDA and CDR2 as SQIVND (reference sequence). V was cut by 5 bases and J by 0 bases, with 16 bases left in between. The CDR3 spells CASSSKRRESTNEKLFF. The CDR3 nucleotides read TGTGCCAGTAGTTCAAAGCGTCGGGAATCAACTAATGAAAAACTGTTTTTT.

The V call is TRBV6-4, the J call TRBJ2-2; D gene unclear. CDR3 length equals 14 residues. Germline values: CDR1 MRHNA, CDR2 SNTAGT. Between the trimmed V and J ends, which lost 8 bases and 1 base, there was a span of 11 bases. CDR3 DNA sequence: TGTGCCAGCGCCCGGCACAAGAACACCGGGGAGCTGTTTTTT. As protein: CASARHKNTGELFF.

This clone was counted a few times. The CDR3, as DNA: TGTGCCAGCAGCCAAGAAAGGGGAAGGTATAATTCACCCCTCCACTTT. Protein: CASSQERGRYNSPLHF. The J gene is TRBJ1-6, the V gene TRBV3-1 (or the pseudogene TRBV3-2); maybe TRBD1 (5 bases). The CDR3 consists of 16 residues. Deletions cut 0 bases from V and 4 bases from J, with 10 bases between. The germline CDR1 and CDR2 sequences are LGHDT and YNNKEL (reference sequence).

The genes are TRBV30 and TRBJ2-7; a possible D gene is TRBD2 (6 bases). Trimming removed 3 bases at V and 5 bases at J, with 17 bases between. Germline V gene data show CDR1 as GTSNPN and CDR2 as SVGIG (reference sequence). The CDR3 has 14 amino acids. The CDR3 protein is CAWRVSGEADEQYF. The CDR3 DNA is TGTGCCTGGAGGGTTAGCGGAGAGGCCGACGAGCAGTACTTC.